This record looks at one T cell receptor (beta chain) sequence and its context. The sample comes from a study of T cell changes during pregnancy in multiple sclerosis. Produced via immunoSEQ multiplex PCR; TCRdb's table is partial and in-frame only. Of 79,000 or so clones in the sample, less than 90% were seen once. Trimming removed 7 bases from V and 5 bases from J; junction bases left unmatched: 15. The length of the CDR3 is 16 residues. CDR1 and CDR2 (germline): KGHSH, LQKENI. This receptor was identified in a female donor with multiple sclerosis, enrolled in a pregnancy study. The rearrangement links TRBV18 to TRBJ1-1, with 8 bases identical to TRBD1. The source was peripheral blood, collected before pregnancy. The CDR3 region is CASYTGGAGEGTEAFF. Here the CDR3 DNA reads TGTGCCAGCTACACAGGGGGGGCCGGAGAGGGGACTGAAGCTTTCTTT.